Following are 22 T cell receptor beta chains from one sample sequenced in a study of OX40 agonist ivuxolimab in advanced cancers. The library was produced with the immunoSEQ multiplex PCR assay. TCRdb re-hosts the immuneACCESS table, in-frame sequences only. Its copies lack some clones; in the studies checked, an unresolved V gene accounts for under half of them, and the cause for the rest is not known. In this sample the table shows around 72,000 clones, 80% to 95% of which occur a single time. The ten largest account for about 2.4% of the sample. The source was CD4+ or CD8+ T cells sorted from blood, collected in a trial of the OX40 agonist ivuxolimab. The receptor source for this set is an adult with an advanced solid tumor such as melanoma, head and neck, liver or kidney cancer.

This clone was seen a single time. This chain connects TRBV28 to TRBJ1-1; D gene uncertain. This CDR3 is 13 amino acids long. Trimming removed 8 bases at V and 0 bases at J, with 10 bases between. Germline V gene data show CDR1 as MDHEN and CDR2 as SYDVKM. CDR3 region: CASRGRMNTEAFF. In DNA form, the CDR3 reads TGTGCCAGCCGTGGACGGATGAACACTGAAGCTTTCTTT.

The chain has TRBV2 and TRBJ2-5; tentatively, D is TRBD1 (5 bases). The CDR3 spans 15 residues. CDR1 is SNHLY, CDR2 FYNNEI, per germline. V shed 4 bases and J shed 5 bases, with 17 bases lying between them. The CDR3 is CASSAAQGTPETQYF. In DNA, the CDR3 is TGTGCCAGCAGTGCGGCCCAGGGCACTCCCGAGACCCAGTACTTC.

The chain joins TRBV30 to TRBJ2-3; TRBD2 matches 10 bases. The CDR3 length is 15 residues. The J segment lost 9 bases and the V segment lost 2 bases, leaving 11 bases of the junction unmatched. CDR1 and CDR2 (germline): GTSNPN, SVGIG (reference sequence). CDR3 bases: TGTGCCTGGAGTCCACTAGCGGGGAATGAAGAAACGCAGTATTTT. Translating gives CAWSPLAGNEETQYF.

J is TRBJ1-3 and V is TRBV28, with D unresolved. This CDR3 is 16 amino acids long. CDR1 and CDR2 from the germline V gene are MDHEN and SYDVKM. V dropped 11 bases and J dropped 0 bases, with 20 bases sitting between them. CDR3 sequence reads: CASRPRGKASGNTIYF. For the CDR3, the DNA is TGTGCCTCACGACCCCGGGGAAAGGCCTCTGGAAACACCATATATTTT.

This sequence joins TRBV2 and TRBJ2-7; D might be TRBD1 (6 bases). This CDR3 contains 13 residues. Germline CDR1 and CDR2: SNHLY and FYNNEI. V was trimmed by 3 bases and J by 6 bases, leaving 12 bases between them. CDR3 nucleotides: TGTGCCAGCAGTGAGCAGGGGTTCAGCGAGCAGTACTTC. As protein: CASSEQGFSEQYF.

The gene calls are TRBV18 and TRBJ2-7, with 12 bases matching TRBD2. The V segment lost 4 bases and the J segment 3 bases; nucleotides outside the gene matches: 4. The germline V gene encodes CDR1 KGHSH and CDR2 LQKENI. The CDR3 runs to 15 residues. The DNA for the CDR3 is TGTGCCAGCTCACGGACTAGCGGGACAGACTACGAGCAGTACTTC. Its protein is CASSRTSGTDYEQYF.

The chain couples TRBV6-5 to TRBJ1-2; 7 nucleotides agree with TRBD1. The J segment lost 4 bases and the V segment lost 5 bases, leaving 10 bases of the junction unmatched. Germline values: CDR1 MNHEY, CDR2 SVGAGI. The CDR3 totals 15 residues. The CDR3 here is CASSRQGPTSYGYTF. The DNA of the CDR3 is TGTGCCAGCAGTCGACAGGGTCCTACGTCCTATGGCTACACCTTC.

The count of this clone is one. CDR3 sequence (DNA): TGTGCCAGCAGTTACTCTCGCAATTCACCCCTCCACTTT. It translates to CASSYSRNSPLHF. The chain couples TRBV6-5 to TRBJ1-6; D not certain. The CDR3 sequence is 13 residues long. V lost 0 bases and J lost 7, with 4 bases in between. The germline V gene has CDR1 MNHEY and CDR2 SVGAGI.

The chain couples TRBV29-1 to TRBJ1-4; D may be TRBD1 (5 bases). V shed 1 base and J shed 7 bases, with 13 bases lying between them. CDR3 length equals 14 residues. Germline V gene sequence: CDR1 SQVTM, CDR2 ANQGSEA. This CDR3 is CSVEVGGGSEKLFF. Here the CDR3 DNA reads TGCAGCGTTGAAGTGGGGGGAGGGAGTGAAAAACTGTTTTTT.

The chain combines TRBV6-5 with TRBJ1-6; D might be TRBD1 (5 bases). V dropped 7 bases and J dropped 9 bases, with 16 bases sitting between them. The germline V gene encodes CDR1 MNHEY and CDR2 SVGAGI. The CDR3 covers 14 residues. For the CDR3, the DNA is TGTGCCAGCACCCCGGGTAAGGGACTTTCACCCCTCCACTTT. Translation gives CASTPGKGLSPLHF.

The V and J genes are TRBV14 and TRBJ2-5, with 7 bases fitting TRBD1. After removal of 3 bases from V and 0 bases from J, the junction contained 7 bases not matched to a gene. From germline, CDR1 is SGHDN and CDR2 FVKESK. The CDR3 is 16 residues long. CDR3 bases: TGTGCCAGCAGCCAGGGACAGCGCTCGTACCAAGAGACCCAGTACTTC. Translating gives CASSQGQRSYQETQYF.

This clone was observed a single time. The sample contains more than one DNA sequence encoding this CDR3. V usage is TRBV19 and J usage is TRBJ2-3, with D unclear. Germline CDR1 is LNHDA and CDR2 is SQIVND (reference sequence). V was clipped by 5 bases and J by 0 bases, with 6 bases between them. This CDR3 comprises 13 residues. The CDR3 DNA sequence: TGTGCCAGTAGTCCAACTAGCACAGATACGCAGTATTTT. Translated: CASSPTSTDTQYF.

The chain combines TRBV7-9 with TRBJ1-3; 7 bases match TRBD1. Trimming at V came to 1 base and at J to 0 bases, leaving 6 bases not matched to a gene. Germline lookup yields CDR1 SEHNR and CDR2 FQNEAQ (reference sequence). The CDR3 is 17 amino acids. CDR3 bases: TGTGCCAGCAGCTTAGGGGCAGGGGGGTTCTCTGGAAACACCATATATTTT. It translates to CASSLGAGGFSGNTIYF.

The rearrangement links TRBV7-9 to TRBJ2-1; D unresolved. The ends were cut back, 1 base at V and 6 bases at J, with 10 bases in the middle. Germline-derived CDR1 and CDR2 are SEHNR and FQNEAQ (reference sequence). The CDR3 length is 14 residues. This chain's CDR3 is CASSLEVALNEQFF. The DNA for the CDR3 is TGTGCCAGCAGCTTAGAAGTAGCCCTCAATGAGCAGTTCTTC. The full variable domain, with the rest looked up from reference TRBV7-9 and TRBJ2-1, is DTGVSQNPRHKITKRGQNVTFRCDPISEHNRLYWYRQTLGQGPEFLTYFQNEAQLEKSRLLSDRFSAERPKGSFSTLEIQRTEQGDSAMYLCASSLEVALNEQFFGPGTRLTVL.

This clone was picked up one time. The CDR3 DNA follows: TGTGCCAGCAGTTCCAGAAATGCTCCTTCTAGGCCTGAAGCTTTCTTT. It is translated as CASSSRNAPSRPEAFF. The chain joins TRBV6-5 to TRBJ1-1; D gene uncertain. V was pared by 4 bases and J by 6 bases, with 21 bases between. This CDR3 spans 16 amino acids. Germline lookup yields CDR1 MNHEY and CDR2 SVGAGI.

The chain joins TRBV11-2 to TRBJ2-2, with D maybe TRBD2 (6 bases). The germline gives CDR1 SGHAT, CDR2 FQNNGV. V was cut by 5 bases and J by 7 bases, with 17 bases left in between. The CDR3 sequence is 15 residues long. This CDR3 reads CASSTRLGPVGELFF. The CDR3 bases are TGTGCCAGCAGCACGCGACTAGGTCCGGTCGGGGAGCTGTTTTTT.

The V and J genes are TRBV10-3 and TRBJ1-2; 7 nucleotides match TRBD1. Unmatched junction bases numbered 4, after V lost 8 bases and J lost 4 bases. Germline CDR1 reads ENHRY; CDR2 reads SYGVKD. The CDR3 extends over 12 amino acids. The CDR3 loop is CAIRGDSYGYTF. The CDR3 nucleotides are TGTGCCATCCGGGGGGACAGCTATGGCTACACCTTC.

This chain joins TRBV5-4 and TRBJ2-5; 9 bases fit TRBD1. Trimming took 5 bases from V and 3 from J; bases not matched to a gene: 8. Per germline, CDR1 SGHNT and CDR2 YYREEE (reference sequence). The CDR3 is 15 residues long. CDR3 sequence (DNA): TGTGCCAGCAGTTCGGGACAGGGAGCAAAAGAGACCCAGTACTTC. Translating gives CASSSGQGAKETQYF.

This sequence joins TRBV28 and TRBJ1-2; 10 bases map to TRBD1. Trimming removed 6 bases from V and 2 bases from J; junction bases left unmatched: 3. Germline CDR1 and CDR2: MDHEN and SYDVKM. This CDR3 comprises 14 residues. As DNA, the CDR3 is TGTGCCAGCAGGGGACAGGGGAGGAACTATGGCTACACCTTC. This gives the protein CASRGQGRNYGYTF.

This rearrangement joins TRBV7-9 to TRBJ2-3; D not resolved. CDR1 and CDR2 (germline): SEHNR, FQNEAQ (reference sequence). This CDR3 is 12 amino acids long. Trimming left V 1 base short and J 4 bases short, with 3 bases between. The CDR3 bases are TGTGCCAGCAGCTTAGAACCAGATACGCAGTATTTT. Translating gives CASSLEPDTQYF.

The V gene is TRBV2, the J gene TRBJ2-7; no definite D call. Trimming took off 6 bases at V and 0 bases at J, with 15 bases between the two ends. Germline V gene lookup returns CDR1 SNHLY and CDR2 FYNNEI. This CDR3 has 15 amino acids. Here the CDR3 DNA reads TGTGCCAGCAGCCCCCAAAGGGCAAACTCCTACGAGCAGTACTTC. Amino acid sequence: CASSPQRANSYEQYF.

The chain joins TRBV6-5 to TRBJ1-6; a possible D gene is TRBD1 (6 bases). The CDR3 runs 14 residues. Germline V gene lookup returns CDR1 MNHEY and CDR2 SVGAGI. Trimming left V 2 bases short and J 7 bases short, with 9 bases between. DNA for the CDR3: TGTGCCAGCAGTTACGGGGGGGCGAATTCACCCCTCCACTTT. Translated, it gives CASSYGGANSPLHF.